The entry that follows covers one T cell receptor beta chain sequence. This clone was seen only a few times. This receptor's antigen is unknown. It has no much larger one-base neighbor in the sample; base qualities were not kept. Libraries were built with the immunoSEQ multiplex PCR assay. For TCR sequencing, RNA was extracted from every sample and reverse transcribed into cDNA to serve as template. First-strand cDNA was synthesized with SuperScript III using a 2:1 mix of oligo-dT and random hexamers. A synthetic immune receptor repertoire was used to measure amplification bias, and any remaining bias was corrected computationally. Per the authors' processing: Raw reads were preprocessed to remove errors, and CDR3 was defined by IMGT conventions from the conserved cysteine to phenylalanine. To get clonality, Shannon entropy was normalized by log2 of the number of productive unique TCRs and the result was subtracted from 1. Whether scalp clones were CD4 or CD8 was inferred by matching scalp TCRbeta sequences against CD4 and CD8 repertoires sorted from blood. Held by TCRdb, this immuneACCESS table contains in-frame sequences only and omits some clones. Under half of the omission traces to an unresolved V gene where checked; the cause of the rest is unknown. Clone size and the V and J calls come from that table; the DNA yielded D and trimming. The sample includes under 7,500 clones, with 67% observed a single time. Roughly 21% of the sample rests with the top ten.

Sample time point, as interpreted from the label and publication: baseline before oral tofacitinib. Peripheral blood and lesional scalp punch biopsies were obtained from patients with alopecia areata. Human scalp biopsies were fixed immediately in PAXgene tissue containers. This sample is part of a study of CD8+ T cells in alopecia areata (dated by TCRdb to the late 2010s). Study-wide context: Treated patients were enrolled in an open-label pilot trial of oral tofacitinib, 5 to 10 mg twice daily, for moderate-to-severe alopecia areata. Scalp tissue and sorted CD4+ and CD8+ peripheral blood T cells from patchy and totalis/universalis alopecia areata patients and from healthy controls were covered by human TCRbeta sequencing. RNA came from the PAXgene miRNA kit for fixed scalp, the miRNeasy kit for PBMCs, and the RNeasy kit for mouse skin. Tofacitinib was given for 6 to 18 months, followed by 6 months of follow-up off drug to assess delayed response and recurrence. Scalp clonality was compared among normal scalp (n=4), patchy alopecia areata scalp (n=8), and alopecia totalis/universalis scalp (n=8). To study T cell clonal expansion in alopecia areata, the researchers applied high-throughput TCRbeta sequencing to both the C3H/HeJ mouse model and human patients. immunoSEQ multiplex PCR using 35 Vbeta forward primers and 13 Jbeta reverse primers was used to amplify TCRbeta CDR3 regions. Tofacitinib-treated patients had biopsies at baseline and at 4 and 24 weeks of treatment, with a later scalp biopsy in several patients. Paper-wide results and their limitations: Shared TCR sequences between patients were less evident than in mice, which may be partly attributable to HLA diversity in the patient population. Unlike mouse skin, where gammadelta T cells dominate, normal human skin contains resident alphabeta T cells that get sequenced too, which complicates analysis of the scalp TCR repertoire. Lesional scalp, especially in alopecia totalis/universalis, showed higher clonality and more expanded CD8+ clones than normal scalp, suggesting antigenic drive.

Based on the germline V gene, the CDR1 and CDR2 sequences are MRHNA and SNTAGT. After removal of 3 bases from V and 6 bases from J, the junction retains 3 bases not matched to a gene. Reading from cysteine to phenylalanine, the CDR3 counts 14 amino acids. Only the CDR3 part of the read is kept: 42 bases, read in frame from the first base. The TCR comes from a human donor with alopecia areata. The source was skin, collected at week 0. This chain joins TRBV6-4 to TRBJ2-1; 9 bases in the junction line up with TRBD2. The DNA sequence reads TGTGCCAGCAGTGAGGGGACTAGCTCCAATGAGCAGTTCTTC. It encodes CASSEGTSSNEQFF.